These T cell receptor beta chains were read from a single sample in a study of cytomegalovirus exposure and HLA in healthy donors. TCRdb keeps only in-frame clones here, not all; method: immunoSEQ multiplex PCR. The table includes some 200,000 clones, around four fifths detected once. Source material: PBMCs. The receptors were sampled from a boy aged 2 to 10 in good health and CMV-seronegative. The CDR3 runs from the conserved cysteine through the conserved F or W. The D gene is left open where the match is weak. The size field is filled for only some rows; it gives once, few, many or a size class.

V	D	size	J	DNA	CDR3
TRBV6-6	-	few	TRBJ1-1	TGTGCCAGCAGTTTATACAGGGAGAACACTGAAGCTTTCTTT	CASSLYRENTEAFF
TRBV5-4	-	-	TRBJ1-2	TGTGCCAGCAGCTTGGCAGGGTCTCGCTATGGCTACACCTTC	CASSLAGSRYGYTF
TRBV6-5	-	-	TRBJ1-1	TGTGCCAGCAGTATGACAAGGAACACTGAAGCTTTCTTT	CASSMTRNTEAFF
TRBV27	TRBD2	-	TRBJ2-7	TGTGCCAGCACCCTCGCCCCCAAGCGGGAGGTCCACGAGCAGTACTTC	CASTLAPKREVHEQYF
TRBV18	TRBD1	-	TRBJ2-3	TGTGCCAGCTCACCACAGGGACAGGGGGAAGGCACAGATACGCAGTATTTT	CASSPQGQGEGTDTQYF
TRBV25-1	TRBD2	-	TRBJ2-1	TGTGCCAGCAGTGAATGGTCTAGCGGGAGGGTCCCCCGGCTGTTCTTC	CASSEWSSGRVPRLFF
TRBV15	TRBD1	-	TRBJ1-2	TGTGCCACCAGCAGAGGGGACAGGGGGTTTCAGGGGTATGGCTACACCTTC	CATSRGDRGFQGYGYTF
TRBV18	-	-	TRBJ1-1	TGTGCCAGCTCGCCAATCCCTTCGGGCACTGAAGCTTTCTTT	CASSPIPSGTEAFF
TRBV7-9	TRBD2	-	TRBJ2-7	TGTGCCAGCAGCCCCCGGGAGGGATCCTCCTACGAGCAGTACTTC	CASSPREGSSYEQYF
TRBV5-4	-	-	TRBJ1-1	TGTGCCAGCAGCTTGTTAGGGGATACTGAAGCTTTCTTT	CASSLLGDTEAFF
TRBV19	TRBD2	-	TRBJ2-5	TGTGCCAGTAGTCTCGGACTAGCGGGAGGGCGGGAGACCCAGTACTTC	CASSLGLAGGRETQYF
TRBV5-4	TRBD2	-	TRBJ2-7	TGTGCCAGCAGCCCGGGACTAGCCTCTAGCTCCTACGAGCAGTACTTC	CASSPGLASSSYEQYF
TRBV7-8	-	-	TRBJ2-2	TGTGCCAGCTCGGAGGGTGGCCGGTCGTTTTTT	CASSEGGRSFF
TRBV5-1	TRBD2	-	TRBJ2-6	TGCGCCAGCAGCCTAAGAACAGGGCTAGCGGGATCAGGGGCCAACGTCCTGACTTTC	CASSLRTGLAGSGANVLTF
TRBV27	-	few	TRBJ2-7	TGTGCCAGCCTCTTGCGGGCAGGCTCCTACGAGCAGTACTTC	CASLLRAGSYEQYF
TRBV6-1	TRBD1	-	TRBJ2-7	TGTGCCACCGGACAGGGGTATCCCTACGAGCAGTACTTC	CATGQGYPYEQYF
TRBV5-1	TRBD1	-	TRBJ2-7	TGCGCCAGCAGCGCAGGGACAGGGGGGTACGAGCAGTACTTC	CASSAGTGGYEQYF